These T cell receptor beta chains were read from a single sample in a study of molecular identifiers for immune sequencing clone quantification. Each CDR3 protein gets one entry after TCRdb re-called the PCR reads with MiXCR. This sample has about half a million distinct CDR3 sequences, with about a fifth found just once. The specimen sequenced was naive CD8+ T cells from blood, with Jurkat cell RNA spiked in. The receptor source for this set is a human donor in good health. Some libraries in this study had Jurkat cell RNA spiked in. Each CDR3 is given with its conserved first and last residue. The order of the fields is CDR3 protein, CDR3 DNA, J gene, D gene, clone size, V gene. D genes are given only for firm matches. Only part of the rows carry a size: once, few, many, or a class if the clone is expanded.

CDR3aa: CASSSEGAGEQYF
CDR3nt: TGTGCCAGCAGCTCCGAAGGGGCGGGGGAGCAGTACTTC
j_gene: TRBJ2-7
d_gene: -
abundance: -
v_gene: TRBV7-2

CDR3aa: CASRSGGSLADTQYF
CDR3nt: TGTGCCAGCAGGAGTGGCGGGAGTTTGGCAGATACGCAGTATTTT
j_gene: TRBJ2-3
d_gene: TRBD2
abundance: -
v_gene: TRBV7-9

CDR3aa: CASGAQGPWKTQYF
CDR3nt: TGTGCCAGCGGGGCCCAGGGGCCTTGGAAGACCCAGTACTTC
j_gene: TRBJ2-5
d_gene: -
abundance: many
v_gene: TRBV6-5

CDR3aa: CASSSGLFREQFF
CDR3nt: TGTGCCAGTAGTTCGGGACTATTCCGCGAGCAGTTCTTC
j_gene: TRBJ2-1
d_gene: TRBD2
abundance: -
v_gene: TRBV19

CDR3aa: CAGSSGLVTDTQYF
CDR3nt: TGTGCCGGCAGTTCGGGACTTGTCACAGATACGCAGTATTTT
j_gene: TRBJ2-3
d_gene: -
abundance: -
v_gene: TRBV12-3/TRBV12-4

CDR3aa: CASSMGTGALHF
CDR3nt: TGTGCCAGTAGTATGGGGACAGGGGCCCTCCACTTT
j_gene: TRBJ1-6
d_gene: TRBD1
abundance: few
v_gene: TRBV19

CDR3aa: CAWRSSGGNQPQHF
CDR3nt: TGTGCCTGGAGGTCGTCGGGTGGCAATCAGCCCCAGCATTTT
j_gene: TRBJ1-5
d_gene: -
abundance: -
v_gene: TRBV30

CDR3aa: CASSLMSYNEQFF
CDR3nt: TGTGCCAGCAGTTTAATGTCCTACAATGAGCAGTTCTTC
j_gene: TRBJ2-1
d_gene: -
abundance: few
v_gene: TRBV28

CDR3aa: CSARASRGATYEQYF
CDR3nt: TGCAGTGCTAGGGCGAGTCGGGGGGCGACCTACGAGCAGTACTTC
j_gene: TRBJ2-7
d_gene: -
abundance: few
v_gene: TRBV20-1

CDR3aa: CASSVLNTDTQYF
CDR3nt: TGTGCCAGCAGCGTGCTGAACACAGATACGCAGTATTTT
j_gene: TRBJ2-3
d_gene: -
abundance: many
v_gene: TRBV9

CDR3aa: CASSLVPPGTSYEQYF
CDR3nt: TGTGCCAGCAGCTTAGTTCCTCCCGGGACTTCATACGAGCAGTACTTC
j_gene: TRBJ2-7
d_gene: -
abundance: few
v_gene: TRBV11-2

CDR3aa: CASSYGWGYEQYF
CDR3nt: TGTGCCAGCAGTTACGGATGGGGATACGAGCAGTACTTC
j_gene: TRBJ2-7
d_gene: -
abundance: many
v_gene: TRBV6-2/TRBV6-3

CDR3aa: CASSQERTGDYEQYF
CDR3nt: TGCGCCAGCAGCCAGGAAAGGACAGGGGACTACGAGCAGTACTTC
j_gene: TRBJ2-7
d_gene: TRBD1
abundance: few
v_gene: TRBV4-3

CDR3aa: CASSLLAGSTDTQYF
CDR3nt: TGTGCCAGCAGCTTACTAGCGGGAAGCACAGATACGCAGTATTTT
j_gene: TRBJ2-3
d_gene: TRBD2
abundance: many
v_gene: TRBV7-8

CDR3aa: CAISGGQEGEKLFF
CDR3nt: TGTGCCATCAGTGGGGGACAGGAGGGTGAAAAACTGTTTTTT
j_gene: TRBJ1-4
d_gene: TRBD1
abundance: -
v_gene: TRBV10-3

CDR3aa: CASSPRLTGELFF
CDR3nt: TGTGCCAGCAGCCCCCGTCTCACCGGGGAGCTGTTTTTT
j_gene: TRBJ2-2
d_gene: -
abundance: -
v_gene: TRBV7-9

CDR3aa: CASSQGEGVRYNSPLHF
CDR3nt: TGTGCCAGCAGCCAAGGGGAGGGTGTCCGCTATAATTCACCCCTCCACTTT
j_gene: TRBJ1-6
d_gene: -
abundance: few
v_gene: TRBV16

CDR3aa: CASSIAGRGTDTQYF
CDR3nt: TGTGCCAGCAGTATAGCGGGAAGGGGCACAGATACGCAGTATTTT
j_gene: TRBJ2-3
d_gene: TRBD2
abundance: many
v_gene: TRBV28

CDR3aa: CASSLKIGANANYGYTF
CDR3nt: TGTGCCAGCAGCTTAAAGATCGGGGCAAATGCTAACTATGGCTACACCTTC
j_gene: TRBJ1-2
d_gene: -
abundance: -
v_gene: TRBV7-9

CDR3aa: CASSFRTGLHEQYF
CDR3nt: TGTGCCAGCAGTTTCAGGACAGGCCTGCACGAGCAGTACTTC
j_gene: TRBJ2-7
d_gene: TRBD1
abundance: many
v_gene: TRBV6-2/TRBV6-3

CDR3aa: CASSVDQTSGLTDTQYF
CDR3nt: TGTGCCAGCAGCGTAGACCAGACTAGCGGGTTAACAGATACGCAGTATTTT
j_gene: TRBJ2-3
d_gene: TRBD2
abundance: many
v_gene: TRBV9

CDR3aa: CASSIGGNTGELFF
CDR3nt: TGTGCCAGTAGTATTGGCGGGAACACCGGGGAGCTGTTTTTT
j_gene: TRBJ2-2
d_gene: -
abundance: many
v_gene: TRBV19

CDR3aa: CASSSSSVRGINNEQFF
CDR3nt: TGTGCCAGCAGTTCATCCTCCGTCAGGGGAATTAACAATGAGCAGTTCTTC
j_gene: TRBJ2-1
d_gene: -
abundance: -
v_gene: TRBV27

CDR3aa: CASSSTGKTEAFF
CDR3nt: TGTGCCAGCAGCTCTACAGGGAAGACTGAAGCTTTCTTT
j_gene: TRBJ1-1
d_gene: -
abundance: many
v_gene: TRBV7-9

CDR3aa: CASSAKLAGLETQYF
CDR3nt: TGTGCCAGCAGCGCAAAGCTAGCGGGGTTGGAGACCCAGTACTTC
j_gene: TRBJ2-5
d_gene: TRBD2
abundance: -
v_gene: TRBV5-4

CDR3aa: CASSPYLPQGNYGYTF
CDR3nt: TGTGCCAGCAGCCCATACCTCCCACAGGGTAACTATGGCTACACCTTC
j_gene: TRBJ1-2
d_gene: -
abundance: -
v_gene: TRBV3-1

CDR3aa: CASSILAGGRDTQYF
CDR3nt: TGTGCCAGCAGCATCCTAGCGGGGGGGCGTGATACGCAGTATTTT
j_gene: TRBJ2-3
d_gene: TRBD2
abundance: few
v_gene: TRBV5-6

CDR3aa: CASNPGVIGEQYF
CDR3nt: TGTGCCAGCAATCCGGGGGTCATAGGGGAGCAGTACTTC
j_gene: TRBJ2-7
d_gene: -
abundance: many
v_gene: TRBV28